The rows below give T cell receptor beta chains drawn from one sample of a study of T cells in localized non-small cell lung cancer. Sequencing was performed with immunoSEQ multiplex PCR; in TCRdb, only in-frame clones are kept and a portion is missing. The sample contains tens of thousands of clones, 85% to 90% of which appear only once. This specimen was peripheral blood, taken before any cancer treatment. Every receptor here comes from a male donor older than 55 with stage I lung adenocarcinoma. CDR3s include the opening cysteine and the closing phenylalanine or tryptophan. A D gene is named only where the DNA matches it firmly. Clone size is stated in some rows and not others, as once, few, many or a class when expanded.

d_call,j_call,clone_size,v_call,cdr3_nt,cdr3_aa
TRBD2,TRBJ2-3,NA,TRBV9,TGTGCCAGCAGCGTAGCTCCTAGCGGGAGCACAGATACGCAGTATTTT,CASSVAPSGSTDTQYF
NA,TRBJ2-3,few,TRBV7-9,TGTGCCAGCAGCATAAGGGAGGATACGCAGTATTTT,CASSIREDTQYF
TRBD2,TRBJ2-2,NA,TRBV7-2,TGTGCCAGCAGCTTCGTTAGCGGGACCGCCGCGAACACCGGGGAGCTGTTTTTT,CASSFVSGTAANTGELFF
TRBD1,TRBJ2-3,NA,TRBV19,TGTGCCAGTAGTATAGGGGACAGGTCCACAGATACGCAGTATTTT,CASSIGDRSTDTQYF
TRBD2,TRBJ2-1,NA,TRBV7-9,TGTGCCAGCAGCGTAGCGGGAGGGCTAAGTGAGCAGTTCTTC,CASSVAGGLSEQFF
NA,TRBJ2-7,NA,TRBV28,TGTGCCAGCAGTTTGAGGTCCTACGAGCAGTACTTC,CASSLRSYEQYF
NA,TRBJ1-1,NA,TRBV6-1,TGTGCCAGCAGGGGGGGAGGGTACACTGAAGCTTTCTTT,CASRGGGYTEAFF
NA,TRBJ2-3,NA,TRBV27,TGTGCCAGCAGTCGAGGGGGGGAAAAAGATACGCAGTATTTT,CASSRGGEKDTQYF
NA,TRBJ2-7,NA,TRBV6-6,TGTGCCAGCACCGGACAGACCTACGAGCAGTACTTC,CASTGQTYEQYF
TRBD2,TRBJ2-1,NA,TRBV9,TGTGCCAGCAGCCCCGGACTAGCGGATTACAATGAGCAGTTCTTC,CASSPGLADYNEQFF
NA,TRBJ1-1,NA,TRBV30,TGTGCCTGGAGACCCGGCCCATCCGGATTGAACACTGAAGCTTTCTTT,CAWRPGPSGLNTEAFF
TRBD2,TRBJ2-3,NA,TRBV5-4,TGTGCCAGCAGCGCATCGGGACTAGCGGGAGCCAGGGATACGCAGTATTTT,CASSASGLAGARDTQYF
NA,TRBJ1-5,few,TRBV28,TGTGCCAGCAGTGATCGAAGCGGGGGCAATCAGCCCCAGCATTTT,CASSDRSGGNQPQHF
TRBD1,TRBJ1-1,NA,TRBV29-1,TGCAGCGGCGGGACAGGTCGCACTGAAGCTTTCTTT,CSGGTGRTEAFF
NA,TRBJ2-7,NA,TRBV11-3,TGTGCCAGCAGCTTAGCGTATGAGGTAAACTTC,CASSLAYEVNF
TRBD1,TRBJ1-2,NA,TRBV2,TGTGCCAGCAGTGATTACCCAGGACAGGGCTATGGCTACACCTTC,CASSDYPGQGYGYTF
NA,TRBJ2-7,NA,TRBV5-4,TGTGCCAGCAGCTTGGCCGGGGGTTCCAGCTCCTACGAGCAGTACTTC,CASSLAGGSSSYEQYF
NA,TRBJ2-7,NA,TRBV30,TGTGCCTGGAGTGTACAAGGCGTCAACGAGCAGTACTTC,CAWSVQGVNEQYF
TRBD2,TRBJ2-1,NA,TRBV7-2,TGTGCCAGCAGCTCACTAGCGGGCTACAATGAGCAGTTCTTC,CASSSLAGYNEQFF
NA,TRBJ1-4,NA,TRBV4-2,TGTGCCAGCAGTCGAGAAAAACTGTTTTTT,CASSREKLFF
TRBD2,TRBJ2-7,NA,TRBV30,TGTGCCTGGAGTACCCGGGGAGGGCGCTCCTACGAGCAGTACTTC,CAWSTRGGRSYEQYF
TRBD1,TRBJ1-1,NA,TRBV28,TGTGCCAGCAGTTTAAGTTGGTGGGGGACAGGAAGAGGCACTGAAGCTTTCTTT,CASSLSWWGTGRGTEAFF
NA,TRBJ2-3,NA,TRBV29-1,TGCAGCGTTGTCCGGACGATACTCACAGATACGCAGTATTTT,CSVVRTILTDTQYF
TRBD1,TRBJ1-2,NA,TRBV2,TGTGCCAGCAGGCCGGGACAGGGTGATGGCTACACCTTC,CASRPGQGDGYTF
TRBD1,TRBJ2-3,NA,TRBV6-6,TGTGCCAGCAGTTACGGGACAGGGGGCCTTACAGATACGCAGTATTTT,CASSYGTGGLTDTQYF
NA,TRBJ2-3,NA,TRBV6-1,TGTGCCAGCAGCGAACCGAGGGCTACGCAGTATTTT,CASSEPRATQYF
NA,TRBJ1-3,once,TRBV4-3,TGCGCCAGCAGCCAAGATGGGCAGGTTTCTGGAAACACCATATATTTT,CASSQDGQVSGNTIYF
TRBD1,TRBJ1-2,NA,TRBV6-5,TGTGCCAGCAGTTCAGACAGGGTAAACTATGGCTACACCTTC,CASSSDRVNYGYTF
NA,TRBJ2-7,few,TRBV7-2,TGTGCCAGCAGCCCCTCCTACGAGCAGTACTTC,CASSPSYEQYF
NA,TRBJ2-1,NA,TRBV19,TGTGCCAGTAGTCCATCCCCCTTGGACTACCACAATGAGCAGTTCTTC,CASSPSPLDYHNEQFF
NA,TRBJ1-2,NA,TRBV30,TGTGCCTGGAGTGTACGTAACTCGGGCTATGGCTACACCTTC,CAWSVRNSGYGYTF
NA,TRBJ2-3,NA,TRBV7-9,TGTGCCAGCAGCCCTAGGGGCAGGGAGAGCACAGATACGCAGTATTTT,CASSPRGRESTDTQYF
TRBD1,TRBJ1-3,NA,TRBV4-1,TGCGCCAGCAGCCAAGATCGGGACAGTGGGGGAAACACCATATATTTT,CASSQDRDSGGNTIYF
NA,TRBJ1-3,NA,TRBV6-1,TGTGCCAGCAGTGAACTCTACTCTGGAAACACCATATATTTT,CASSELYSGNTIYF
NA,TRBJ1-5,NA,TRBV7-2,TGTGCCAGCAGCTTAGACCGGCAGATTAGCAATCAGCCCCAGCATTTT,CASSLDRQISNQPQHF